A single sample gave rise to the 22 T cell receptor beta chains below, sequenced in a study of blood T cells in healthy people across ages. Next came a second PCR, run for about 7 to 12 cycles, which used a sample-barcoded 5' primer along with a J-beta primer mix. TCRdb independently ran MiXCR on the 5' RACE reads; one entry per CDR3 protein. The sample lists 650,000 to 950,000 distinct CDR3 sequences; 40% to 50% were seen once. Sample: blood. The receptors shown here come from a man in his sixties in good health.

The V call is TRBV7-2, the J call TRBJ1-6; TRBD1 is a possible D gene (5 bases). Germline CDR1 reads SGHTA; CDR2 reads FQGNSA. This CDR3 region has 15 residues. With 4 bases removed from V and 6 bases from J, the gap between germline ends came to 13 bases. CDR3 coding DNA: TGTGCCAGCAGCTACCCCACGGGACGTAATTCACCCCTCCACTTT. It yields the protein CASSYPTGRNSPLHF.

This chain uses TRBV4-3 with TRBJ1-1; D gene ambiguous. The CDR3 totals 14 residues. The V and J ends lost 0 bases and 2 bases respectively, with 7 bases between them. CDR1 is LGHNA and CDR2 is YSLEER in the germline V gene. CDR3 sequence (DNA): TGCGCCAGCAGCCAAGACAGAATCAACACTGAAGCTTTCTTT. Translated: CASSQDRINTEAFF.

This clonotype occurred a few times. The chain joins TRBV7-9 to TRBJ1-2; D ambiguous. The V end lost 2 bases, the J end lost 7 bases, and 23 bases lay between the germline ends. Germline-derived CDR1 and CDR2 are SEHNR and FQNEAQ (reference sequence). The CDR3 extends over 17 amino acids. CDR3 nucleotides: TGTGCCAGCAGCTTATACCCGATCACATCCGGTAGTCTTGGCTACACCTTC. This gives the protein CASSLYPITSGSLGYTF.

The chain combines TRBV6-5 with TRBJ2-3, with D unclear. Trimming took off 1 base at V and 6 bases at J, with 8 bases between the two ends. There are 13 residues in the CDR3. Germline assignment: CDR1 MNHEY and CDR2 SVGAGI. In nucleotides, the CDR3 is TGTGCCAGCAGTTACTTGATCGGGGATACGCAGTATTTT. Translated: CASSYLIGDTQYF.

This chain uses TRBV7-9 with TRBJ2-7, with TRBD2 matching over 8 bases. Unmatched junction bases numbered 3, after V lost 3 bases and J lost 2 bases. Germline V CDR1 and CDR2: SEHNR, FQNEAQ (reference sequence). The CDR3 covers 14 residues. As DNA, the CDR3 is TGTGCCAGCAGCTTCGAGCGGGGGACCTACGAGCAGTACTTC. It encodes CASSFERGTYEQYF.

The chain has TRBV15 and TRBJ1-2, with D possibly being TRBD1 (6 bases). There are 16 residues in the CDR3. Per germline, CDR1 LNHNV and CDR2 YYDKDF (reference sequence). Trimming took 1 base from V and 3 from J, leaving 15 bases between them. The CDR3 DNA reads as TGTGCCACCAGCAGAGGCCGGGACACCGCGGACTATGGCTACACCTTC. It translates to CATSRGRDTADYGYTF. Full variable domain (remainder filled in from reference TRBV15 and TRBJ1-2): DAMVIQNPRYQVTQFGKPVTLSCSQTLNHNVMYWYQQKSSQAPKLLFHYYDKDFNNEADTPDNFQSRRPNTSFCFLDIRSPGLGDTAMYLCATSRGRDTADYGYTFGSGTRLTVV.

The V and J genes are TRBV28 and TRBJ2-5; the D gene could be TRBD1 or TRBD2 (5 bases each). V lost 3 bases and J 0 bases, leaving 11 bases between the germline ends. Germline assignment: CDR1 MDHEN and CDR2 SYDVKM. CDR3 length equals 15 residues. CDR3 in DNA: TGTGCCAGCAGTTTGGGGGTTCGGTACCAAGAGACCCAGTACTTC. This gives the protein CASSLGVRYQETQYF.

This clonotype was counted once. The V and J genes are TRBV5-1 and TRBJ2-1, with TRBD2 identical over 9 bases. Germline-derived CDR1 and CDR2 are SGHRS and YFSETQ. CDR3 length: 16 amino acids. The V gene end was trimmed by 4 bases and the J gene end by 8 bases; junction bases not matched to a gene: 13. Written as DNA, the CDR3 is TGCGCCAGCAGCCCGACGGGAAGCGGGAGGATTCATGAGCAGTTCTTC. Its protein product is CASSPTGSGRIHEQFF.

This clonotype was seen a handful of times. This chain links TRBV6-2 or TRBV6-3 with TRBJ2-1; unclear D gene. Germline loops: CDR1 MNHEY, CDR2 SVGEGT. There are 13 residues in the CDR3. Trimming shortened V by 2 bases and J by 7 bases, and 9 bases separated the two germline ends. This CDR3 is CASSYTPSNEQFF. DNA for the CDR3: TGTGCCAGCAGTTACACCCCTAGTAATGAGCAGTTCTTC.

The chain recombines TRBV24-1 with TRBJ2-3, with D unclear. Per the germline V gene, CDR1 is KGHDR and CDR2 is SFDVKD. The CDR3 sequence is 15 residues long. Trimming took 4 bases from V and 6 from J, leaving 16 bases between them. CDR3 region: CATSDHASDWDTQYF. As DNA, the CDR3 is TGTGCCACCAGTGACCACGCGTCCGATTGGGATACGCAGTATTTT.

V usage is TRBV30 and J usage is TRBJ2-2; possibly TRBD1 for D (7 bases). CDR1 is GTSNPN and CDR2 is SVGIG in the germline V gene (reference sequence). Between the trimmed V and J ends, which lost 5 bases and 5 bases, there was a span of 12 bases. The CDR3 extends over 13 amino acids. In DNA, the CDR3 is TGTGCCTGGGCAGGGGGGAGAACCGGGGAGCTGTTTTTT. Translated, it gives CAWAGGRTGELFF.

V gene TRBV7-9 combines with J gene TRBJ2-7; a weak D match, TRBD2 (7 bases). CDR3 size: 15 residues. CDR1 SEHNR and CDR2 FQNEAQ come from the germline V gene (reference sequence). The germline V and J ends were trimmed by 6 bases and 3 bases, with 18 bases remaining between them. CDR3 nucleotides: TGTGCCAGCAGTCAAGGGGGGGGCATTAACTACGAGCAGTACTTC. Translated: CASSQGGGINYEQYF.

This clonotype was detected only a few times. The junction departs from the called germline gene at one end, perhaps through a read error. The chain couples TRBV4-3 to TRBJ2-1; tentatively, D is TRBD2 (5 bases). This CDR3 region has 14 residues. Looked up from germline, CDR1 is LGHNA and CDR2 is YSLEER. The CDR3 DNA reads as TGCGCCAGTAGCCCCGGCCGGCTAGCAGGCGAGCAGTTCTTC. This codes for CASSPGRLAGEQFF.

About this clonotype itself: A much larger clone differs by one base, so this may be a read error. The rearrangement links TRBV29-1 to TRBJ2-1; D remains ambiguous. The V end lost 7 bases, the J end lost 10 bases, and 17 bases lay between the germline ends. The CDR3 totals 12 residues. In germline, CDR1 is SQVTM, CDR2 ANQGSEA. DNA for the CDR3: TGCAGCGAACATGACGGCCTCAGGGAGCAGTTCTTC. Protein: CSEHDGLREQFF.

This clonotype was detected only a few times. The CDR3 is CASSPWTGQHSGANVLTF. The CDR3 nucleotides read TGCGCCAGCAGCCCGTGGACAGGGCAACACTCTGGGGCCAACGTCCTGACTTTC. The chain couples TRBV5-1 to TRBJ2-6; 8 bases align to TRBD1. The CDR3 contains 18 residues. The ends lost 4 bases at V and 0 bases at J; junction bases unmatched: 9. Germline V gene data show CDR1 as SGHRS and CDR2 as YFSETQ.

CDR3 DNA: TGTGCCAGCGGGCGGGACAGGGATGAGACCCAGTACTTC. This codes for CASGRDRDETQYF. This chain joins TRBV6-1 and TRBJ2-5, with 9 bases matching TRBD1. This CDR3 has 13 amino acids. V lost 8 bases, J lost 5 bases, and 6 bases stayed unmatched. Germline CDR1 and CDR2: MNHNS and SASEGT.

The gene calls are TRBV3-1 and TRBJ2-5; 7 nucleotides match TRBD2. The CDR3 is 15 residues long. V lost 4 bases, J lost 2 bases, and 7 bases stayed unmatched. Germline CDR1 reads LGHDT; CDR2 reads YNNKEL (reference sequence). CDR3 protein: CASSPKVGGQETQYF. The CDR3 DNA reads as TGTGCCAGCAGCCCAAAGGTGGGGGGGCAAGAGACCCAGTACTTC.

V and J are TRBV6-1 and TRBJ1-1; D not resolved. This CDR3 spans 15 amino acids. V lost 2 bases and J lost 1, with 11 bases in between. Germline-derived CDR1 and CDR2 are MNHNS and SASEGT. The CDR3: CASSEPDPGNTEAFF. The CDR3 nucleotides are TGTGCCAGCAGTGAACCGGATCCGGGGAACACTGAAGCTTTCTTT.

This clonotype was observed a few times. The chain recombines TRBV20-1 with TRBJ2-4, with D possibly being TRBD2 (6 bases). The CDR3 loop spans 16 amino acids. Germline values: CDR1 DFQATT, CDR2 SNEGSKA (reference sequence). The V end lost 1 base, the J end lost 1 base, and 14 bases lay between the germline ends. This CDR3 is CSARGNSGVAKNIQYF. The CDR3 bases are TGCAGTGCTAGAGGAAACTCGGGAGTTGCCAAAAACATTCAGTACTTC.

This chain uses TRBV3-1 with TRBJ2-1, with 11 bases aligning to TRBD2. The germline CDR1 and CDR2 sequences are LGHDT and YNNKEL (reference sequence). This CDR3 contains 16 residues. After removal of 1 base from V and 6 bases from J, the junction contained 5 bases not matched to a gene. The CDR3 reads CASSQVIGTSGNEQFF. For the CDR3, the DNA is TGTGCCAGCAGCCAAGTAATCGGGACTAGCGGCAATGAGCAGTTCTTC.

The chain has TRBV6-4 and TRBJ2-1; perhaps TRBD2 as D (7 bases). Trimming left V 3 bases short and J 2 bases short, with 20 bases between. Per the germline V gene, CDR1 is MRHNA and CDR2 is SNTAGT. The CDR3 is made up of 18 amino acids. CDR3 nucleotide sequence: TGTGCCAGCAGTGAAGTGGGATGGGGGGGGGCCACCTACAATGAGCAGTTCTTC. Translation: CASSEVGWGGATYNEQFF.

The V and J genes are TRBV20-1 and TRBJ2-1; 14 bases agree with TRBD2. V was pared by 6 bases and J by 8 bases, with 9 bases of the junction left unmatched. Germline V lookup: CDR1 DFQATT, CDR2 SNEGSKA (reference sequence). This CDR3 region has 15 residues. The CDR3 DNA follows: TGCAGTGCCTTGACTAGCGGGGGGGGGTTGGATGAGCAGTTCTTC. It specifies CSALTSGGGLDEQFF.